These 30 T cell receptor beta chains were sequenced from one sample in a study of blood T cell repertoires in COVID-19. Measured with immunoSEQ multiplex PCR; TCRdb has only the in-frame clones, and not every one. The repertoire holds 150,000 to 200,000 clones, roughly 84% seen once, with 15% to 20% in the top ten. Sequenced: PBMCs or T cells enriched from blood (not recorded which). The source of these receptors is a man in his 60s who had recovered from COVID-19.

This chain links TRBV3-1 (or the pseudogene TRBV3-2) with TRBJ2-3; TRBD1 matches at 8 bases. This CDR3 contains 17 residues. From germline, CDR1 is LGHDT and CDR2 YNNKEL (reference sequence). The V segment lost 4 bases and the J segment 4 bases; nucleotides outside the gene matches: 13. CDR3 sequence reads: CASSRPPGTGYSDTQYF. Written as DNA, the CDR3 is TGTGCCAGCAGCCGGCCCCCCGGGACAGGCTATTCAGATACGCAGTATTTT.

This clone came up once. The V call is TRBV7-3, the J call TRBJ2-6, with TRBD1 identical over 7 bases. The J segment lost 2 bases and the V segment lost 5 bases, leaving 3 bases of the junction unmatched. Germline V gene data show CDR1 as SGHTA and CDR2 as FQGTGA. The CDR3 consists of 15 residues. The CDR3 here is CASSLQGTGANVLTF. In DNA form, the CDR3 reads TGTGCCAGCAGCCTACAGGGGACTGGGGCCAACGTCCTGACTTTC.

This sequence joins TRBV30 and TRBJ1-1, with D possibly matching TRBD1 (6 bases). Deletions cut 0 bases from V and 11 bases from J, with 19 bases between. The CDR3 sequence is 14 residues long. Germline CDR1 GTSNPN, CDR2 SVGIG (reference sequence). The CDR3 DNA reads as TGTGCCTGGAGTGTAATGGGGGCGACTAGCGGCGCTTTCTTT. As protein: CAWSVMGATSGAFF.

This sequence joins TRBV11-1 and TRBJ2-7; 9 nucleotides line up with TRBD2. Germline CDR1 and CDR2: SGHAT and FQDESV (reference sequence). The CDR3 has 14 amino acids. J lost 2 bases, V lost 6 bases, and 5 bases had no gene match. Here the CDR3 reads CASSHSSGAYEQYF. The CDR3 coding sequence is TGTGCCAGCAGTCACTCTAGCGGGGCCTACGAGCAGTACTTC.

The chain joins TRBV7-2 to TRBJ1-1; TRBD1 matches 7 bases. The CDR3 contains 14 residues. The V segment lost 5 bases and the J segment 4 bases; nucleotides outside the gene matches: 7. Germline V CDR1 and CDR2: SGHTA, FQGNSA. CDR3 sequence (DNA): TGTGCCAGCAGCACCTTGGGACAGAGCACTGAAGCTTTCTTT. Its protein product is CASSTLGQSTEAFF.

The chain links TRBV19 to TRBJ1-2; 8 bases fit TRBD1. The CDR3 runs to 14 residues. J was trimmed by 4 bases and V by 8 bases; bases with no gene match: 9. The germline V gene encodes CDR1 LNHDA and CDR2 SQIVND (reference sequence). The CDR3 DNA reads TGTGCCAGTTCGGAGGACAGGGATTTCTATGGCTACACCTTC. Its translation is CASSEDRDFYGYTF.

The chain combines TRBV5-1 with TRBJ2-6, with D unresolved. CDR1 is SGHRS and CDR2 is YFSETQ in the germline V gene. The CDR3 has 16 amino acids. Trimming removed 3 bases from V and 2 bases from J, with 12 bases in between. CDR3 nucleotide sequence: TGCGCCAGCAGCTGGCCAACCGAGGCTGGGGCCAACGTCCTGACTTTC. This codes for CASSWPTEAGANVLTF.

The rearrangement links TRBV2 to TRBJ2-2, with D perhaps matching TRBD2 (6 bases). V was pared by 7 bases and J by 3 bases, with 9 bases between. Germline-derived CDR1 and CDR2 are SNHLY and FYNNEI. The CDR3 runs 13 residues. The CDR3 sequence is CASTGLDTGELFF. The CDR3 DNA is TGTGCCAGCACGGGACTTGACACCGGGGAGCTGTTTTTT.

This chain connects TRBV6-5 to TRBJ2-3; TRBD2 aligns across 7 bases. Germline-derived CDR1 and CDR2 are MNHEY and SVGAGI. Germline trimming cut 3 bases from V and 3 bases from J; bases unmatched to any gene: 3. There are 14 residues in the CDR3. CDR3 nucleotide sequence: TGTGCCAGCAGTTATCTAGCGGCGACAGATACGCAGTATTTT. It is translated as CASSYLAATDTQYF.

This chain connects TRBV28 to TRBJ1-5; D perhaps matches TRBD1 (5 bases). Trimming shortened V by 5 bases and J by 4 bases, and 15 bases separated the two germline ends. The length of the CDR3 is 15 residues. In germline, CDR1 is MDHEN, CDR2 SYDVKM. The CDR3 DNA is TGTGCCAGCAGTACTCAGGGAAGCCATAATCAGCCCCAGCATTTT. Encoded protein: CASSTQGSHNQPQHF.

CDR3 loop: CASSLEFLPEAFF. CDR3 coding DNA: TGCGCCAGCAGCTTGGAATTTCTTCCTGAAGCTTTCTTT. The chain combines TRBV5-1 with TRBJ1-1; D gene ambiguous. Per the germline V gene, CDR1 is SGHRS and CDR2 is YFSETQ. The CDR3 runs 13 residues. Trimming shortened V by 0 bases and J by 6 bases, and 9 bases separated the two germline ends.

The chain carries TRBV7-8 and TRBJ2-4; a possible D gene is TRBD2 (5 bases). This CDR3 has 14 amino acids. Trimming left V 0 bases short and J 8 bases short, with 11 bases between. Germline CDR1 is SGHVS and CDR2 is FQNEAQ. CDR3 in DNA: TGTGCCAGCAGCTTAGCGCCGAAGGGAGACATTCAGTACTTC. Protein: CASSLAPKGDIQYF.

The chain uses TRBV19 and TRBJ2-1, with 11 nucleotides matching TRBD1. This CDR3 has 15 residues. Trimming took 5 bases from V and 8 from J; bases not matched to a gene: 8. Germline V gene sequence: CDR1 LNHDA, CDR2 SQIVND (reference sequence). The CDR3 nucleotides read TGTGCCAGTAGTCGGTCCCGGGACAGGGGGTATGAGCAGTTCTTC. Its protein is CASSRSRDRGYEQFF.

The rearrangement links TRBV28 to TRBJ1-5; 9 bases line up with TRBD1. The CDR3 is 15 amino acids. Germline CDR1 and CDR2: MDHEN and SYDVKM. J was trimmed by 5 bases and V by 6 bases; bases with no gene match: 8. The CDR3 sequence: CASRQGTGWHQPQHF. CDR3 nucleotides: TGTGCCAGCAGACAAGGGACAGGGTGGCATCAGCCCCAGCATTTT.

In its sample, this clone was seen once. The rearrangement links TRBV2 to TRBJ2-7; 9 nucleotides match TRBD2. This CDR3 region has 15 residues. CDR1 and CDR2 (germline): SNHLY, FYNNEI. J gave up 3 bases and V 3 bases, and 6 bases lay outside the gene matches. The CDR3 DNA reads TGTGCCAGCAGTGAGGAGCGGGGGGCCTTCTACGAGCAGTACTTC. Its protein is CASSEERGAFYEQYF.

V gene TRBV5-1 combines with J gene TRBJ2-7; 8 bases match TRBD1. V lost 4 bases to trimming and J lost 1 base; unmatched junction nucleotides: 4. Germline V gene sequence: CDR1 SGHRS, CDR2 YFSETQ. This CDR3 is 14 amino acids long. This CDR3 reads CASSVDRGSYEQYF. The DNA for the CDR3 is TGCGCCAGCAGCGTCGACAGGGGTTCCTACGAGCAGTACTTC.

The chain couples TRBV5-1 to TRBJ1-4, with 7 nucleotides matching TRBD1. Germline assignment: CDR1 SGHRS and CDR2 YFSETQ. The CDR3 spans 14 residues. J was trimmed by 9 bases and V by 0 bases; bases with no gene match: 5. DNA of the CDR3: TGCGCCAGCAGCTTGGGACAGGGCGGTCAAAAACTGTTTTTT. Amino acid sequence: CASSLGQGGQKLFF.

CDR3 loop: CASSGRGTSPSANTGELFF. The DNA of the CDR3 is TGTGCCAGCAGTGGGCGAGGGACTAGCCCAAGCGCGAACACCGGGGAGCTGTTTTTT. The chain joins TRBV6-1 to TRBJ2-2; 9 bases fit TRBD2. Germline CDR1 is MNHNS and CDR2 is SASEGT. With 4 bases clipped from V and 0 bases from J, the junction kept 12 bases outside the gene matches. The CDR3 runs 19 residues.

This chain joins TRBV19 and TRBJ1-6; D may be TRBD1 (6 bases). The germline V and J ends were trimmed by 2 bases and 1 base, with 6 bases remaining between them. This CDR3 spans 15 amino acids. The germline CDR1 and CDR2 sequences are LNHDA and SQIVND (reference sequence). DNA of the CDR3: TGTGCCAGTAGTATACAGGGGTCCTATAATTCACCCCTCCACTTT. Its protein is CASSIQGSYNSPLHF.

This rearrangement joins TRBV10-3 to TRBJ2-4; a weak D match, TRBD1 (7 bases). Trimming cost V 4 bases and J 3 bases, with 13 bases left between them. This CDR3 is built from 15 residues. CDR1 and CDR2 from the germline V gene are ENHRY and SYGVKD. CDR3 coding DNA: TGTGCCATCAGTGGCAGGGGGGACGACAAAAACATTCAGTACTTC. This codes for CAISGRGDDKNIQYF.

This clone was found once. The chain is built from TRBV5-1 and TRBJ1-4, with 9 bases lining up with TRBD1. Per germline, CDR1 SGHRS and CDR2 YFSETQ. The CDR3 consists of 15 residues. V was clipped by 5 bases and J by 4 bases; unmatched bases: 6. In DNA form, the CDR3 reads TGCGCCAGCAGGCTGGGGGGACAGGGTAATGAAAAACTGTTTTTT. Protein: CASRLGGQGNEKLFF.

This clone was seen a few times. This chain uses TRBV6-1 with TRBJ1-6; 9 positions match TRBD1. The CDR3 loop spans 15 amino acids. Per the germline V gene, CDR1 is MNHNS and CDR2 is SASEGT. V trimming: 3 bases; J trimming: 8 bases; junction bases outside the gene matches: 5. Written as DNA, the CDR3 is TGTGCCAGCAGTGATCCTACAGGGGGCGATTCACCCCTCCACTTT. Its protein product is CASSDPTGGDSPLHF.

The chain's CDR3 is CASSLSWGGETQYF. As DNA, the CDR3 is TGTGCCAGCAGTTTATCCTGGGGGGGAGAGACCCAGTACTTC. The chain recombines TRBV27 with TRBJ2-5, with 7 positions matching TRBD2. This CDR3 contains 14 residues. The V segment lost 0 bases and the J segment 4 bases; nucleotides outside the gene matches: 2. Germline V gives CDR1 MNHEY, CDR2 SMNVEV (reference sequence).

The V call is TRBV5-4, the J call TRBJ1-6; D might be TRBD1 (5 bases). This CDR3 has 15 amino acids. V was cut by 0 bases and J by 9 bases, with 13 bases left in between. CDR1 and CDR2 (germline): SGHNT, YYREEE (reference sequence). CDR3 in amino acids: CASSLAGVGFSPLHF. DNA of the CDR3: TGTGCCAGCAGCTTGGCGGGGGTGGGGTTTTCACCCCTCCACTTT.

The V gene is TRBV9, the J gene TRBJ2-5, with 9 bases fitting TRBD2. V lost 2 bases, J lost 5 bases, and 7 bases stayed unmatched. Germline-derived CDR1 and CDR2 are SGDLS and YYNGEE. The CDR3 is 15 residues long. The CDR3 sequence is CASSVGGRATETQYF. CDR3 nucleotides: TGTGCCAGCAGCGTGGGCGGGAGGGCCACGGAGACCCAGTACTTC.

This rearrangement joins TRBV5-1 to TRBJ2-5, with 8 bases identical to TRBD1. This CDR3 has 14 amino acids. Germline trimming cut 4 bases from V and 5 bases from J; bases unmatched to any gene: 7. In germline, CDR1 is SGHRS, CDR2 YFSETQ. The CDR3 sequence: CASSPGTGIETQYF. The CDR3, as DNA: TGCGCCAGCAGCCCCGGGACAGGTATTGAGACCCAGTACTTC.

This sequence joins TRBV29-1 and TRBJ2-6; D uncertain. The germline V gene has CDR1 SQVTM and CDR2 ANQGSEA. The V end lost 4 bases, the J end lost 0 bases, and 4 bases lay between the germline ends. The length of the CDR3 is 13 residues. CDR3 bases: TGCAGCGTTGCCCTCTCTGGGGCCAACGTCCTGACTTTC. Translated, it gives CSVALSGANVLTF.

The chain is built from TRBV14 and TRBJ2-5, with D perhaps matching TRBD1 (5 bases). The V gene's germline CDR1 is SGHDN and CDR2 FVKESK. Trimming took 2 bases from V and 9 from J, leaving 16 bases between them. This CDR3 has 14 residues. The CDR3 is CASSQRQLVGAQYF. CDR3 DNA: TGTGCCAGCAGCCAAAGACAGCTAGTTGGGGCCCAGTACTTC. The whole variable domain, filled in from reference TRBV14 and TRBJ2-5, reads EAGVTQFPSHSVIEKGQTVTLRCDPISGHDNLYWYRRVMGKEIKFLLHFVKESKQDESGMPNNRFLAERTGGTYSTLKVQPAELEDSGVYFCASSQRQLVGAQYFGPGTRLLVL.

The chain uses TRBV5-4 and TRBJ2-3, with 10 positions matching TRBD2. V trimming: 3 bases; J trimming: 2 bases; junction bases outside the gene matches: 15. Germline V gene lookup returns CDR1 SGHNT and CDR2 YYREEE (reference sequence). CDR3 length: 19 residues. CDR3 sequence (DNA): TGTGCCAGCAGCTCGGACGGGGTAGTACTAGCGGGGCCCACAGATACGCAGTATTTT. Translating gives CASSSDGVVLAGPTDTQYF.

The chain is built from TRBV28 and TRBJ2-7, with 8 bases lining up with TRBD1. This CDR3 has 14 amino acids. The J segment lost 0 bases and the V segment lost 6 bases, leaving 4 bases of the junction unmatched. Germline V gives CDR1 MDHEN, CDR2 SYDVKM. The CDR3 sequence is CASRDRGISYEQYF. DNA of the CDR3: TGTGCCAGCAGAGACAGGGGAATCTCCTACGAGCAGTACTTC. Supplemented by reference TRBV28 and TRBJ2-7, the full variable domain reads DVKVTQSSRYLVKRTGEKVFLECVQDMDHENMFWYRQDPGLGLRLIYFSYDVKMKEKGDIPEGYSVSREKKERFSLILESASTNQTSMYLCASRDRGISYEQYFGPGTRLTVT.